The present T cell receptor beta chain was sequenced within a study of human T cells and chemical hapten exposure. Across the study: Per-sample TCR yields varied mainly from small pooled library volume differences.

General study results and limits: Following DPC sensitization, TCRs present above 1 in 1000 frequency showed no change.

Time point defined: healthy volunteer bleed at 6 weeks. Unfractionated whole blood was the source of the extracted total RNA. CDR3 length: 17 residues. V lost 5 bases to trimming and J lost 3 bases, with 21 bases between them. Germline V gene sequence: CDR1 LNHDA, CDR2 SQIVND (reference sequence). For the library, individual cDNA molecules each received unique molecular identifiers. As processed by the authors: Sample TCR totals centred on a median of roughly 96,000, ranging about 20,000 to 700,000. One entry per CDR3 protein, called by TCRdb with MiXCR from the RACE reads. The V and J calls, along with clone size, are taken from TCRdb and not from the paper's own processing. The table has about 65,000 distinct CDR3 sequences, 5.5% to 7.5% seen once. A few counts support this clonotype. Antigen: not known.

The TCR was taken from a female donor in good health. Some clones in this sample may be carry-over from other donors' samples. What was sequenced was whole blood. This chain uses TRBV19 with TRBJ2-3; perhaps TRBD2 as D (5 bases). CDR3 region: CASSVRGHLPATDTQYF. CDR3 bases: TGTGCCAGTAGTGTTCGGGGTCACCTACCAGCTACAGATACGCAGTATTTT.